A single sample is the source of the 12 T cell receptor beta chains below, sequenced in a study of control samples from healthy donors and cancer patients. Generated by immunoSEQ multiplex PCR, the TCRdb table keeps only in-frame clones and is missing some. The data hold approximately 150,000 clones, with 75% to 90% observed a single time. The sequencing sample was made of blood. Receptors were obtained from a man aged 30 to 39 in good health.

The chain couples TRBV4-2 to TRBJ1-5; possible D gene TRBD1, 5 bases. This CDR3 region has 15 residues. The germline CDR1 and CDR2 sequences are LGHNA and YNFKEQ. V dropped 4 bases and J dropped 3 bases, with 13 bases sitting between them. The CDR3 spells CASSPLGGDNQPQHF. The CDR3 DNA follows: TGTGCCAGCAGCCCTTTGGGAGGGGACAATCAGCCCCAGCATTTT.

CDR3 sequence (DNA): TGTGCCAGTAGGGCCCCTGAGGTTTCGGGGGAGCTGTTTTTT. It translates to CASRAPEVSGELFF. This sequence joins TRBV19 and TRBJ2-2, with D uncertain. V was cut by 6 bases and J by 8 bases, with 16 bases left in between. The CDR3 extends over 14 amino acids. The germline gives CDR1 LNHDA, CDR2 SQIVND (reference sequence).

V usage is TRBV3-1 (or the pseudogene TRBV3-2) and J usage is TRBJ2-2; D call uncertain. The CDR3 runs 17 residues. V shed 4 bases and J shed 7 bases, with 22 bases lying between them. The V gene's germline CDR1 is LGHDT and CDR2 YNNKEL (reference sequence). CDR3 loop: CASSLLRPPRMGGELFF. The CDR3 coding sequence is TGTGCCAGCAGCCTCCTCAGGCCGCCGCGGATGGGCGGGGAGCTGTTTTTT.

The V gene is TRBV19, the J gene TRBJ1-5; D is possibly TRBD1 (5 bases). Germline CDR1 LNHDA, CDR2 SQIVND (reference sequence). V lost 7 bases and J lost 11, with 24 bases in between. There are 15 residues in the CDR3. CDR3 nucleotide sequence: TGTGCCAGTACTCCGGATCAGGATGGCAGACAGTCCCAGCATTTT. This encodes CASTPDQDGRQSQHF.

The V gene is TRBV9, the J gene TRBJ2-7; D perhaps matches TRBD1 (6 bases). The length of the CDR3 is 15 residues. V shed 4 bases and J shed 5 bases, with 19 bases lying between them. Germline lookup yields CDR1 SGDLS and CDR2 YYNGEE. The CDR3 loop is CASSPSPQGSNEQYF. The CDR3 DNA reads as TGTGCCAGCAGCCCGAGCCCACAGGGTTCTAACGAGCAGTACTTC.

The chain carries TRBV6-5 and TRBJ2-2, with TRBD2 identical over 13 bases. The CDR3 totals 15 residues. V trimming: 6 bases; J trimming: 5 bases; junction bases outside the gene matches: 3. CDR1 is MNHEY, CDR2 SVGAGI, per germline. The CDR3 spells CASRTSGGTTGELFF. The CDR3 bases are TGTGCCAGCAGGACTAGCGGGGGGACTACCGGGGAGCTGTTTTTT.

The gene calls are TRBV11-2 and TRBJ1-1, with D unclear. Trimming shortened V by 5 bases and J by 6 bases, and 13 bases separated the two germline ends. The length of the CDR3 is 13 residues. CDR1 is SGHAT, CDR2 FQNNGV, per germline. CDR3 bases: TGTGCCAGCAGCGGGCGGGGTATCGCTGAAGCTTTCTTT. Translating it yields CASSGRGIAEAFF.

The chain couples TRBV6-2 or TRBV6-3 to TRBJ1-1, with 8 bases that match TRBD1. Germline V gene data show CDR1 as MNHEY and CDR2 as SVGEGT. The J segment lost 4 bases and the V segment lost 4 bases, leaving 11 bases of the junction unmatched. CDR3 length: 16 residues. CDR3 bases: TGTGCCAGCAGTTCTGCAGGGGGCATCCCGGCCACTGAAGCTTTCTTT. Translation gives CASSSAGGIPATEAFF.

The chain combines TRBV7-8 with TRBJ2-1; the match to TRBD2 covers 7 bases. CDR1 is SGHVS, CDR2 FQNEAQ, per germline. Trimming took 5 bases from V and 6 from J; bases not matched to a gene: 7. This CDR3 is built from 14 residues. CDR3 nucleotide sequence: TGTGCCAGCAGCAAGCTGACTAGCTCCAATGAGCAGTTCTTC. Its translation is CASSKLTSSNEQFF.

The chain uses TRBV7-2 and TRBJ2-7; 7 bases match TRBD1. V dropped 4 bases and J dropped 6; count of bases not matched to a gene: 6. The CDR3 covers 13 residues. The germline gives CDR1 SGHTA, CDR2 FQGNSA. Written as DNA, the CDR3 is TGTGCCAGCAGCTCCCTCGACAGGGCCGAGCAGTACTTC. Protein: CASSSLDRAEQYF.

The chain joins TRBV19 to TRBJ2-5; 9 bases map to TRBD2. J was trimmed by 1 base and V by 0 bases; bases with no gene match: 3. The CDR3 runs to 16 residues. Per germline, CDR1 LNHDA and CDR2 SQIVND (reference sequence). The CDR3 loop reads CASSIEGLATQETQYF. In nucleotides, the CDR3 is TGTGCCAGTAGTATAGAAGGACTAGCGACCCAAGAGACCCAGTACTTC.

The rearrangement links TRBV11-1 to TRBJ2-5; D may be TRBD1 or TRBD2 (5 bases each). This CDR3 has 14 amino acids. Germline assignment: CDR1 SGHAT and CDR2 FQDESV (reference sequence). V was pared by 0 bases and J by 5 bases, with 10 bases between. CDR3: CASSLAGPGETQYF. The CDR3 DNA reads as TGTGCCAGCAGCTTAGCGGGGCCGGGGGAGACCCAGTACTTC. Together with reference TRBV11-1 and TRBJ2-5, the CDR3 gives the full variable domain: EAEVAQSPRYKITEKSQAVAFWCDPISGHATLYWYRQILGQGPELLVQFQDESVVDDSQLPKDRFSAERLKGVDSTLKIQPAELGDSAMYLCASSLAGPGETQYFGPGTRLLVL.